These 26 T cell receptor beta chains share one sample of origin, sequenced in a study of post-analysis software for immune sequencing data. For these TCRs, the target antigens are not known. Researchers reported that TCR beta cDNA libraries carried unique molecular identifiers. From the PCR reads, TCRdb called clonotypes with MiXCR, one entry per CDR3 protein. The repertoire includes about 760,000 distinct CDR3 sequences, around 27% of them detected once, and more than 0.55% sits in the top ten. Whole-study findings and limits: In patients, 4 to 6 TRBV segments were more frequent than in controls, with TRBV5-6, TRBV5-1 and TRBV20-1 among them.

Sample: blood. The source is a girl aged 5-17 years with multiple sclerosis.

This clonotype occurred a few times. The chain employs TRBV7-2 and TRBJ2-5; D is possibly TRBD1 (5 bases). The germline V and J ends were trimmed by 1 base and 1 base, with 10 bases remaining between them. Germline loops: CDR1 SGHTA, CDR2 FQGNSA. This CDR3 comprises 15 residues. The CDR3 DNA is TGTGCCAGCAGCTTAGGTGGACAAGCCCAAGAGACCCAGTACTTC. Translated: CASSLGGQAQETQYF.

A few counts support this clonotype. The gene calls are TRBV20-1 and TRBJ2-4, with 7 bases that match TRBD1. The CDR3 is 13 residues long. In germline, CDR1 is DFQATT, CDR2 SNEGSKA (reference sequence). J was trimmed by 8 bases and V by 6 bases; bases with no gene match: 10. CDR3 protein: CSARTGVGDIQYF. DNA of the CDR3: TGCAGTGCCCGAACAGGGGTGGGGGACATTCAGTACTTC.

The chain links TRBV18 to TRBJ2-1, with 7 bases aligning to TRBD2. Trimming took 0 bases from V and 5 from J; bases not matched to a gene: 7. CDR1 and CDR2 from the germline V gene are KGHSH and LQKENI. The CDR3 is made up of 16 amino acids. Written as DNA, the CDR3 is TGTGCCAGCTCACCACCTTACGGGAGGACTGACAATGAGCAGTTCTTC. It specifies CASSPPYGRTDNEQFF.

J is TRBJ2-1 and V is TRBV7-2; D is ambiguous. The CDR3 contains 14 residues. Germline-derived CDR1 and CDR2 are SGHTA and FQGNSA. Deletions cut 1 base from V and 8 bases from J, with 12 bases between. The chain's CDR3 is CASSLELRSHEQFF. The CDR3 region has the DNA TGTGCCAGCAGCTTAGAGTTAAGGTCGCATGAGCAGTTCTTC.

The rearrangement joins TRBV20-1 to TRBJ1-4; D uncertain. The CDR3 runs to 15 residues. Trimming removed 0 bases from V and 6 bases from J, with 14 bases in between. CDR1 and CDR2 (germline): DFQATT, SNEGSKA (reference sequence). This CDR3 is CSARDPRRPDEKLFF. The DNA for the CDR3 is TGCAGTGCTAGAGATCCACGCCGGCCTGATGAAAAACTGTTTTTT.

The chain employs TRBV25-1 and TRBJ2-3; the D is unclear. The CDR3 runs to 15 residues. V was trimmed by 3 bases and J by 2 bases, leaving 12 bases between them. The germline CDR1 and CDR2 sequences are MGHDK and SYGVNS. DNA for the CDR3: TGTGCCAGCAGTGAGGATAGGGTAAACACAGATACGCAGTATTTT. It is translated as CASSEDRVNTDTQYF.

This clonotype was observed a few times. V usage is TRBV2 and J usage is TRBJ1-2; D is undetermined. CDR1 and CDR2 (germline): SNHLY, FYNNEI. Trimming took 6 bases from V and 4 from J, leaving 12 bases between them. The CDR3 contains 13 residues. The CDR3 DNA reads as TGTGCCAGCAGGGGGATAGCACCCTATGGCTACACCTTC. This encodes CASRGIAPYGYTF.

The chain links TRBV14 to TRBJ2-5; no definite D call. The CDR3 extends over 17 amino acids. Germline-derived CDR1 and CDR2 are SGHDN and FVKESK. The V end lost 0 bases, the J end lost 1 base, and 15 bases lay between the germline ends. As DNA, the CDR3 is TGTGCCAGCAGCCAAGAATACGGAAGGTCGATCCAAGAGACCCAGTACTTC. Translating gives CASSQEYGRSIQETQYF.

The gene calls are TRBV12-3 or TRBV12-4 and TRBJ1-5; D is possibly TRBD1 (5 bases). V was clipped by 4 bases and J by 2 bases, with 15 bases between them. The CDR3 runs 16 residues. The CDR3, as DNA: TGTGCCAGCAGTTCAGACGGGGGTTGGGGCAATCAGCCCCAGCATTTT. It yields the protein CASSSDGGWGNQPQHF.

This sequence joins TRBV7-9 and TRBJ1-4; 8 nucleotides agree with TRBD1. The CDR3 loop spans 16 amino acids. CDR1 is SEHNR and CDR2 is FQNEAQ in the germline V gene (reference sequence). V shed 5 bases and J 5 bases; nucleotides not matched to a gene: 10. In DNA, the CDR3 is TGTGCCAGCAGCGCTATAACAGGGGGGTCGAATGAAAAACTGTTTTTT. Protein product: CASSAITGGSNEKLFF.

In regard to this clonotype: This may be a read error, as it is one base from a much larger clone. This chain connects TRBV10-3 to TRBJ2-5; 8 nucleotides agree with TRBD1. Germline values: CDR1 ENHRY, CDR2 SYGVKD. The CDR3 totals 14 residues. CDR3 in DNA: TGTGCCTTCAGTAAGGACAGGGTGGCAGAGACCCAGTACTTC. It translates to CAFSKDRVAETQYF.

The rearrangement links TRBV2 to TRBJ1-2; tentatively, D is TRBD1 (5 bases). V lost 1 base to trimming and J lost 4 bases, with 16 bases between them. CDR1 is SNHLY, CDR2 FYNNEI, per germline. The CDR3 is made up of 16 amino acids. CDR3 nucleotides: TGTGCCAGCAGTGAAGTCCCCGCACCGGGGACCTATGGCTACACCTTC. As protein: CASSEVPAPGTYGYTF. Filled out from reference TRBV2 and TRBJ1-2, the complete variable domain reads EPEVTQTPSHQVTQMGQEVILRCVPISNHLYFYWYRQILGQKVEFLVSFYNNEISEKSEIFDDQFSVERPDGSNFTLKIRSTKLEDSAMYFCASSEVPAPGTYGYTFGSGTRLTVV.

Points on this clonotype: A junction end diverges from the germline sequence, so it may reflect a read error. CDR3 sequence reads: CASSLGRGSEALF. The CDR3 bases are TGTGCCAGCAGCTTAGGGAGGGGGAGCGAAGCTTTGTTT. The rearrangement joins TRBV11-2 to TRBJ1-1, with TRBD1 as a possible D gene (6 bases). Germline loops: CDR1 SGHAT, CDR2 FQNNGV. The CDR3 sequence is 13 residues long.

V usage is TRBV7-2 and J usage is TRBJ2-1; D may match TRBD1 or TRBD2 (5 bases each). This CDR3 comprises 16 residues. From germline, CDR1 is SGHTA and CDR2 FQGNSA. Trimming took off 5 bases at V and 3 bases at J, with 17 bases between the two ends. CDR3 loop: CASSVRDRLFYNEQFF. The CDR3 DNA is TGTGCCAGCAGCGTTAGGGACCGACTTTTCTACAATGAGCAGTTCTTC.

This clonotype was seen a handful of times. The V and J genes are TRBV6-5 and TRBJ1-1; D is undetermined. The CDR3 runs 15 residues. V was cut by 4 bases and J by 3 bases, with 15 bases left in between. The germline gives CDR1 MNHEY, CDR2 SVGAGI. The CDR3 sequence: CASSSSIRLYTEAFF. The CDR3 bases are TGTGCCAGCAGTTCGTCTATACGACTTTACACTGAAGCTTTCTTT.

This chain uses TRBV6-6 with TRBJ2-7; no reliable D call. This CDR3 has 11 residues. Germline assignment: CDR1 MNHNY and CDR2 SVGAGI (reference sequence). With 10 bases removed from V and 4 bases from J, the gap between germline ends came to 11 bases. The CDR3 reads CATSSFYEQYF. The DNA for the CDR3 is TGTGCCACATCGTCGTTTTACGAGCAGTACTTC.

The CDR3 sequence: CASLTSGSNEQFF. DNA for the CDR3: TGTGCCAGCCTAACTAGTGGGAGTAATGAGCAGTTCTTC. V gene TRBV6-2 or TRBV6-3 combines with J gene TRBJ2-1, with D possibly TRBD2 on 5 matching bases. CDR1 is MNHEY, CDR2 SVGEGT, per germline. There are 13 residues in the CDR3. V was trimmed by 8 bases and J by 7 bases, leaving 15 bases between them.

The V call is TRBV11-2, the J call TRBJ2-1, with TRBD2 matching over 14 bases. V lost 5 bases, J lost 9 bases, and 6 bases stayed unmatched. Germline V gene data show CDR1 as SGHAT and CDR2 as FQNNGV. The CDR3 runs 15 residues. CDR3 in DNA: TGTGCCAGCAGCCCCTCCGGACTAGCGGGAGGTGAGCAGTTCTTC. Translating it yields CASSPSGLAGGEQFF. The variable domain in full, completed from reference TRBV11-2 and TRBJ2-1, reads EAGVAQSPRYKIIEKRQSVAFWCNPISGHATLYWYQQILGQGPKLLIQFQNNGVVDDSQLPKDRFSAERLKGVDSTLKIQPAKLEDSAVYLCASSPSGLAGGEQFFGPGTRLTVL.

The chain links TRBV12-3 or TRBV12-4 to TRBJ1-4; 9 bases are shared with TRBD1. V lost 6 bases, J lost 8 bases, and 13 bases stayed unmatched. The CDR3 extends over 16 amino acids. The CDR3 loop is CASSPWDREGREKLFF. Here the CDR3 DNA reads TGTGCCAGCAGCCCCTGGGACAGGGAAGGGAGAGAAAAACTGTTTTTT.

V is TRBV7-2 and J is TRBJ2-1; 7 positions match TRBD1. Germline assignment: CDR1 SGHTA and CDR2 FQGNSA. The CDR3 extends over 14 amino acids. V shed 6 bases and J 0 bases; nucleotides not matched to a gene: 2. CDR3 in DNA: TGTGCCAGCAGAGGACAGGACTCCTACAATGAGCAGTTCTTC. Translated, it gives CASRGQDSYNEQFF.

The chain couples TRBV7-9 to TRBJ2-4; 11 positions agree with TRBD2. V shed 1 base and J 0 bases; nucleotides not matched to a gene: 5. In germline, CDR1 is SEHNR, CDR2 FQNEAQ (reference sequence). The length of the CDR3 is 18 residues. For the CDR3, the DNA is TGTGCCAGCAGCTTAGAAGGGACTAGCGGATTAGCCAAAAACATTCAGTACTTC. Its translation is CASSLEGTSGLAKNIQYF.

This clonotype was observed a few times. The CDR3 DNA reads as TGTGCCAGCAGTCCGCAGGGACAGGTCCTCCTGTTCGGGGCCAACGTCCTGACTTTC. Protein: CASSPQGQVLLFGANVLTF. V is TRBV27 and J is TRBJ2-6, with TRBD1 identical over 8 bases. Unmatched junction bases numbered 16, after V lost 5 bases and J lost 4 bases. In germline, CDR1 is MNHEY, CDR2 SMNVEV (reference sequence). This CDR3 is built from 19 residues.

This sequence joins TRBV12-3 or TRBV12-4 and TRBJ2-5; D unclear. The end of the DNA is better explained by TRBJ2-7, so the J call may be wrong. The CDR3 contains 12 residues. This chain's CDR3 is CASTKGTGEQYF. The CDR3 DNA follows: TGTGCCAGCACGAAAGGAACGGGCGAGCAGTACTTC.

The table lists this clonotype with a few counts. The chain recombines TRBV2 with TRBJ2-7, with D perhaps matching TRBD2 (5 bases). Germline-derived CDR1 and CDR2 are SNHLY and FYNNEI. The V end was cut by 0 bases, the J end by 3 bases, with 12 bases between. This CDR3 is built from 15 residues. The CDR3 region has the DNA TGTGCCAGCAGTGAAGCGCCCGGGATCGACTACGAGCAGTACTTC. Protein: CASSEAPGIDYEQYF.

In its sample, this clonotype was seen a few times. V is TRBV7-2 and J is TRBJ2-3; D is undetermined. Germline CDR1 reads SGHTA; CDR2 reads FQGNSA. The CDR3 contains 14 residues. V was pared by 3 bases and J by 4 bases, with 11 bases between. CDR3 bases: TGTGCCAGCAGCTTTGGCTGGGCTGCAGATACGCAGTATTTT. Translation gives CASSFGWAADTQYF.

J is TRBJ2-1 and V is TRBV20-1; the D gene could be TRBD1 or TRBD2 (5 bases each). V dropped 1 base and J dropped 7 bases, with 11 bases sitting between them. CDR1 and CDR2 (germline): DFQATT, SNEGSKA (reference sequence). This CDR3 is 13 amino acids long. The CDR3: CSARAIGTNEQFF. CDR3 nucleotide sequence: TGCAGTGCTAGAGCCATTGGGACGAATGAGCAGTTCTTC.